This T cell receptor (beta chain) was obtained from a study of blood T cell repertoires in COVID-19. Study background: Acute and convalescent COVID-19 samples came from the United States, Italy and Spain. The analysed material was cDNA or gDNA that came from T cells, B-cell-depleted T cells, or PBMCs.

As processed by the authors: By means of reference gene primer amplification, nucleated cell counts were estimated. Sequencing was performed with immunoSEQ multiplex PCR; in TCRdb, only in-frame clones are kept and a portion is missing. The V and J calls and clone size were taken over from that table, and D and trimming were inferred from the DNA. The profile covers over 140,000 clones, with about 77% appearing a single time and roughly 9% taken by the ten largest. V shed 10 bases and J 7 bases; nucleotides not matched to a gene: 8. Germline V gives CDR1 SGHAT, CDR2 FQNNGV. The CDR3 has 13 residues. The chain is built from TRBV11-2 and TRBJ2-1; the match to TRBD2 covers 9 bases. The receptor was derived from a woman aged 45-65 years with active or convalescent COVID-19. Sample: peripheral blood. CDR3 region: CATAGGPRNEQFF. The CDR3 nucleotides are TGTGCCACCGCGGGGGGGCCGAGGAATGAGCAGTTCTTC. The whole variable domain, filled in from reference TRBV11-2 and TRBJ2-1, reads EAGVAQSPRYKIIEKRQSVAFWCNPISGHATLYWYQQILGQGPKLLIQFQNNGVVDDSQLPKDRFSAERLKGVDSTLKIQPAKLEDSAVYLCATAGGPRNEQFFGPGTRLTVL.